This T cell receptor (beta chain) was profiled in a study of blood T cells in healthy people across ages. Study-level information: Per two T cells, about one barcoded beta molecule was captured through template switching. Overall study results and limits: With age, beta diversity per million T cells declined roughly linearly, significantly by 40. Any changes in expanded clonotypes were possibly confounded, as donor CMV status remained unknown.

The authors ran a second PCR of roughly 7 to 11 cycles using a sample-barcoded 5' primer and a J-beta primer mix. TCRdb reanalysed the 5' RACE reads using MiXCR and keeps one entry per CDR3 protein. The sample shows about 640,000 distinct CDR3 sequences, roughly two fifths of them seen only once. This clonotype was detected a few times. Antigen: not known. The CDR3 ends on some other residue instead of the conserved phenylalanine or tryptophan, so this is likely a read error. The limits of the CDR3 on the DNA are not certain, so only TCRdb's listed CDR3 is given. Input material: blood. This TCR derives from a man of 80 years or more in good health.

The CDR3 protein is CASSTTGFSYTFGS. V is TRBV6-5 and J is TRBJ2-1; TRBD1 is the table's D call, not checked against the DNA. Germline assignment: CDR1 MNHEY and CDR2 SVGAGI. The CDR3 region is 14 residues in length, termini included.